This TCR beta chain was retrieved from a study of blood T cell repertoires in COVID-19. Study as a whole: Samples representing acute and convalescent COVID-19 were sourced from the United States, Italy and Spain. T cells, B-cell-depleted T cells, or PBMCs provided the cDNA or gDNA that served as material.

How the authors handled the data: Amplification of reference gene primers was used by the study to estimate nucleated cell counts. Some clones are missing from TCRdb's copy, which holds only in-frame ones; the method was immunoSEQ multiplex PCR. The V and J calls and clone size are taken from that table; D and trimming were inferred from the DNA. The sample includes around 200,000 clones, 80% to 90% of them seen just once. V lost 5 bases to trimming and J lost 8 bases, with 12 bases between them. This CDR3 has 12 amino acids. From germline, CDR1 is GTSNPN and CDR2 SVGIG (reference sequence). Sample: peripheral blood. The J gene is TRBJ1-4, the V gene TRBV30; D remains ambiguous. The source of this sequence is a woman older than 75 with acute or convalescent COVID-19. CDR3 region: CAWGLVSEKLFF. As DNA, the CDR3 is TGTGCCTGGGGCCTTGTGAGCGAAAAACTGTTTTTT.